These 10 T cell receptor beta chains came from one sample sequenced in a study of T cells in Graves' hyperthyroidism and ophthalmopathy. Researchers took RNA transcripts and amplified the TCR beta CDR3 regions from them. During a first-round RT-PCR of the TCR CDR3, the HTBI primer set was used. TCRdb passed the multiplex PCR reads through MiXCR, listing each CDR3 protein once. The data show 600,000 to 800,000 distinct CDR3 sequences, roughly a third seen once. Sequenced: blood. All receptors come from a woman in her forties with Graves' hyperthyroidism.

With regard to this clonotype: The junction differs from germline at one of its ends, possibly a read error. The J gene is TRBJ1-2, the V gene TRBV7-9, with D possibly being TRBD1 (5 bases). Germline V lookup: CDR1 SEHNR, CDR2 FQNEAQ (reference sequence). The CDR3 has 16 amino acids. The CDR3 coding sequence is TGCGCCAGCAGCGCGGGGGACGGGGCGGGTCCATATGGCTACACCTTC. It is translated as CASSAGDGAGPYGYTF.

The CDR3 nucleotides read TGTGCCATCAGTGAGTCCCCAGGGGATAGGACAGATACGCAGTATTTT. It encodes CAISESPGDRTDTQYF. The rearrangement joins TRBV10-3 to TRBJ2-3, with D possibly being TRBD1 (6 bases). The V and J ends lost 0 bases and 3 bases respectively, with 13 bases between them. This CDR3 has 16 residues. Germline V gene lookup returns CDR1 ENHRY and CDR2 SYGVKD.

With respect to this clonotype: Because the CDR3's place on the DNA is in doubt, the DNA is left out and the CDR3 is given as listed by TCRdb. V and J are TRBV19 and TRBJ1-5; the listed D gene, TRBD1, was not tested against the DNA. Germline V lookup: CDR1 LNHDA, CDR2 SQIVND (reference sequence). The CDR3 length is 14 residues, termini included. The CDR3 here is CASTSGRLNQPQHF.

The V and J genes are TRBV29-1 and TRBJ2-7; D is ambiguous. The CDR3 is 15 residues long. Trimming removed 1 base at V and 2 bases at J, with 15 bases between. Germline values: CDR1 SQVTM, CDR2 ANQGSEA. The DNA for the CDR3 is TGCAGCGTTGAAGGGACGGATGAAAAAACCTACGAGCAGTACTTC. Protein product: CSVEGTDEKTYEQYF.

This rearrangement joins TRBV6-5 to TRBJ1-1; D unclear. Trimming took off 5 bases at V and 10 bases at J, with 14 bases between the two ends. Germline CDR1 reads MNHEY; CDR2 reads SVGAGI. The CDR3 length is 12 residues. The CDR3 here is CASSDARSRAFF. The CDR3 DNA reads TGTGCCAGCAGTGACGCGAGGTCGCGAGCTTTCTTT.

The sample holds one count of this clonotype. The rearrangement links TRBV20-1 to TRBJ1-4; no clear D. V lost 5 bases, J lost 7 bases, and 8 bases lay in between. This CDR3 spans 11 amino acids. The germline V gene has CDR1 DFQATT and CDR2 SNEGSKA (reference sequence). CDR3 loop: CSALGGEKLFF. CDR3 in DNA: TGCAGTGCTCTGGGAGGTGAAAAACTGTTTTTT.

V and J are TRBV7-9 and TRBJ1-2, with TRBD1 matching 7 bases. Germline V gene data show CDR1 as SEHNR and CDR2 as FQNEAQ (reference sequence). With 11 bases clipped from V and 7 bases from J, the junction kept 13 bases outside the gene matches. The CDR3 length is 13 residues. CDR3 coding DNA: TGTGCCTGGGACAACAGGGGTTCCGGTGGCTACACCTTC. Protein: CAWDNRGSGGYTF.

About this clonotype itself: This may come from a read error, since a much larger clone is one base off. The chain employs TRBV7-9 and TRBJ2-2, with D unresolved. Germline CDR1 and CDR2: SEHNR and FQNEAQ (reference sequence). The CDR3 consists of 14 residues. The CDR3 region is CVSSLRSGTGELFF. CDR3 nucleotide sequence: TGTGTCAGCAGCCTCCGTAGTGGGACCGGGGAGCTGTTTTTT.

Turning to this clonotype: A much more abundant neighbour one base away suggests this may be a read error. CDR3 coding DNA: TGCGCCAGCAGGCAGGGAGGACGGCCAGGAAAACTGTTTTTT. It specifies CASRQGGRPGKLFF. The gene calls are TRBV7-2 and TRBJ1-4; perhaps TRBD1 as D (5 bases). Germline CDR1 reads SGHTA; CDR2 reads FQGNSA. The CDR3 is 14 residues long.

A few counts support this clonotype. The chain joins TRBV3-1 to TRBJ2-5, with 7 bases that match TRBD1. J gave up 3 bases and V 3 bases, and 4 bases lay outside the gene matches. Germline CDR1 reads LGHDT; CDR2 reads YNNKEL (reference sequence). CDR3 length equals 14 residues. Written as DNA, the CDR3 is TGTGCCAGCAGCCATGCCGGGACAGAAGAGACCCAGTACTTC. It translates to CASSHAGTEETQYF.